Below are 15 T cell receptor beta chains sequenced from a single sample in a study of T cell clonality in common variable immunodeficiency. Here immunoSEQ multiplex PCR was the method, and the copy in TCRdb shows in-frame clones only, minus some. Listed for the sample are roughly 7,000 clones, none seen a single time. The antigens these receptors bind are not known. Findings and caveats of the study: Fewer deletions and N-nucleotide insertions were reportedly seen in common variable immunodeficiency TCR beta sequences.

The sequenced sample consisted of peripheral blood mononuclear cells. These receptors all come from a human donor with common variable immunodeficiency.

Worth noting for this clone: The read terminates 3 residues ahead of where the CDR3 ends, so the germline J gene completes it. The chain couples TRBV2 to TRBJ2-1, with D possibly matching TRBD2 (5 bases). The CDR3 is made up of 15 amino acids. Germline lookup yields CDR1 SNHLY and CDR2 FYNNEI. Trimming stripped 7 bases from V and 0 bases from J, with 13 bases between. The covered CDR3 bases are TGTGCCAGCATCCGTAGCGTCGCCTCCTACAATGAG. Translation gives CASIRSVASYNE. The entire CDR3 sequence reads CASIRSVASYNEQFF.

Concerning this clone itself: The CDR3 end lies 3 residues beyond the end of the read and is filled in from the germline J gene. The V and J genes are TRBV19 and TRBJ2-3; TRBD1 matches at 10 bases. The junction had 7 bases not matched to a gene; V was cut back by 6 bases and J by 7 bases. Germline CDR1 is LNHDA and CDR2 is SQIVND (reference sequence). The CDR3 length is 14 residues. The CDR3 is CASRMDRGMNTQYF. The sequenced part of the CDR3 DNA is TGTGCCAGTAGGATGGACAGGGGGATGAATACG.

Points on this clone: The missing CDR3 end, 3 residues past where the read stops, is filled in from the germline J gene. J is TRBJ2-3 and V is TRBV5-1; 13 bases are shared with TRBD2. This CDR3 is 16 amino acids long. Trimming took 4 bases from V and 2 from J; bases not matched to a gene: 4. Germline assignment: CDR1 SGHRS and CDR2 YFSETQ. This CDR3 reads CASSIGTSGDTDTQYF. The DNA read from the CDR3 is TGCGCCAGCAGCATTGGGACTAGCGGGGACACAGATACG.

With regard to this clone: The read finishes 3 residues shy of the CDR3 end, and the germline J gene is used to complete it. V is TRBV7-6 and J is TRBJ1-5, with D uncertain. Germline values: CDR1 SGHVS, CDR2 FNYEAQ. The CDR3 is made up of 16 amino acids. Trimming took 1 base from V and 1 from J, leaving 11 bases between them. The CDR3 is CASSLGPGESNQPQHF. Partial CDR3 DNA: TGTGCCAGCAGCTTAGGTCCCGGGGAAAGCAATCAGCCC.

By sample share, this clone is medium-sized. The CDR3 extends 3 residues past the end of the read, so its final part is completed from the germline J gene. The chain carries TRBV4-2 and TRBJ2-1; 10 bases map to TRBD1. CDR1 is LGHNA, CDR2 YNFKEQ, per germline. This CDR3 has 20 residues. Trimming took 4 bases from V and 7 from J; bases not matched to a gene: 22. The CDR3 DNA, read in part, is TGTGCCAGCAGCCGCACTGCCGGGACAGGGGTGACGGGAGACGGAAATGAG. Protein sequence: CASSRTAGTGVTGDGNE. From start to end, the CDR3 is CASSRTAGTGVTGDGNEQFF.

This clone was picked up a small number of times. The read halts 3 residues ahead of the CDR3 end, with the missing end drawn from the germline J gene. V usage is TRBV2 and J usage is TRBJ2-1; D not resolved. The CDR3 spans 12 residues. Per germline, CDR1 SNHLY and CDR2 FYNNEI. V shed 6 bases and J shed 7 bases, with 10 bases lying between them. The sequenced part of the CDR3 DNA is TGTGCCAGCAGCCTATACGGGAATGAG. Protein sequence: CASSLYGNE. The complete CDR3 sequence is CASSLYGNEQFF. The entire variable domain, with the rest obtained from reference TRBV2 and TRBJ2-1, is as follows: EPEVTQTPSHQVTQMGQEVILRCVPISNHLYFYWYRQILGQKVEFLVSFYNNEISEKSEIFDDQFSVERPDGSNFTLKIRSTKLEDSAMYFCASSLYGNEQFFGPGTRLTVL.

This clone has only a few counts. The read comes to an end 3 residues before the CDR3 does, leaving the germline J gene to fill in the end. The gene calls are TRBV7-2 and TRBJ2-3; 7 bases map to TRBD2. In germline, CDR1 is SGHTA, CDR2 FQGNSA. CDR3 length equals 14 residues. The ends lost 3 bases at V and 2 bases at J; junction bases unmatched: 2. The CDR3 reads CASSFRLATDTQYF. Partial CDR3 DNA: TGTGCCAGCAGCTTCCGACTAGCCACAGATACG. Based on the CDR3 plus reference TRBV7-2 and TRBJ2-3, the full variable domain is GAGVSQSPSNKVTEKGKDVELRCDPISGHTALYWYRQSLGQGLEFLIYFQGNSAPDKSGLPSDRFSAERTGGSVSTLTIQRTQQEDSAVYLCASSFRLATDTQYFGPGTRLTVL.

This clone was seen a handful of times. The sequence runs out 3 residues before the end of the CDR3; the remainder is reconstructed from the germline J gene. The J gene is TRBJ2-1, the V gene TRBV19; 14 nucleotides match TRBD2. This CDR3 region has 19 residues. The ends lost 8 bases at V and 9 bases at J; junction bases unmatched: 21. CDR1 is LNHDA, CDR2 SQIVND, per germline (reference sequence). The sequenced CDR3 bases are TGTGCCAGTCACCGGTCGGGACTAGCGGGAGTACGTCCCTACGTTGAG. This translates into CASHRSGLAGVRPYVE. Given in full, the CDR3 is CASHRSGLAGVRPYVEQFF.

As for this clone: The DNA ends 3 residues before the CDR3 does, and the rest of the CDR3 is filled in from the germline J gene. This rearrangement joins TRBV19 to TRBJ2-2; the D gene is possibly TRBD1 (5 bases). Germline CDR1 reads LNHDA; CDR2 reads SQIVND (reference sequence). The CDR3 spans 17 residues. The V end lost 5 bases, the J end lost 4 bases, and 20 bases lay between the germline ends. The CDR3 loop reads CASSPNPDSLGTGELFF. The DNA read from the CDR3 is TGTGCCAGTAGTCCGAACCCCGACAGTTTAGGCACCGGGGAG.

This clone was observed a handful of times. The junction differs from germline at one of its ends, possibly a read error. The read comes to an end 3 residues before the CDR3 does, leaving the germline J gene to fill in the end. The V and J genes are TRBV7-7 and TRBJ2-1; D is ambiguous. The CDR3 extends over 13 amino acids. Germline-derived CDR1 and CDR2 are SSHAT and FNYEAQ (reference sequence). The CDR3 loop reads CASSLGIGGEQFF. The DNA read from the CDR3 is TGTGCTAGCAGCTTAGGTATAGGCGGTGAG. The whole variable domain, remainder taken from reference TRBV7-7 and TRBJ2-1, is GAGVSQSPRYKVTKRGQDVTLRCDPISSHATLYWYQQALGQGPEFLTYFNYEAQPDKSGLPSDRFSAERPEGSISTLTIQRTEQRDSAMYRCASSLGIGGEQFFGPGTRLTVL.

By its share, this clone is medium-sized. The observed sequence ends 3 residues before the CDR3 terminus, with the missing tail filled in from the germline J gene. The chain combines TRBV29-1 with TRBJ2-6, with D possibly TRBD2 on 5 matching bases. Germline loops: CDR1 SQVTM, CDR2 ANQGSEA. V was pared by 6 bases and J by 0 bases, with 9 bases between. The CDR3 covers 14 residues. This chain's CDR3 is CSVLAGSGANVLTF. The CDR3 DNA, read in part, is TGCAGCGTCCTCGCGGGCTCTGGGGCCAACGTC. The whole variable domain, filled in from reference TRBV29-1 and TRBJ2-6, reads SAVISQKPSRDICQRGTSLTIQCQVDSQVTMMFWYRQQPGQSLTLIATANQGSEATYESGFVIDKFPISRPNLTFSTLTVSNMSPEDSSIYLCSVLAGSGANVLTFGAGSRLTVL.

This clone was detected a few times. With the read ending 3 residues before the CDR3 end, the germline J gene is used to fill in that end. The chain employs TRBV7-6 and TRBJ1-4, with 9 bases fitting TRBD1. This CDR3 comprises 16 residues. The germline V gene encodes CDR1 SGHVS and CDR2 FNYEAQ. Trimming cost V 5 bases and J 8 bases; bases outside gene matches: 12. CDR3 bases read: TGTGCCAGCAGCCAGGGACAGGGAGGGTTCGGGGAAAAA. Protein sequence: CASSQGQGGFGEK. The entire CDR3 reads CASSQGQGGFGEKLFF.

On this clone: Coverage ceases 3 residues before the CDR3 finishes, and the germline J gene fills in the end. The chain combines TRBV20-1 with TRBJ2-7, with D possibly being TRBD1 or TRBD2 (6 bases each). This CDR3 region has 14 residues. V lost 0 bases and J lost 3, with 12 bases in between. The germline CDR1 and CDR2 sequences are DFQATT and SNEGSKA (reference sequence). The covered CDR3 bases are TGCAGTGCTAGAGATAACGGAGGGGGCTACGAG. The encoded protein is CSARDNGGGYE. The complete CDR3 protein is CSARDNGGGYEQYF.

With regard to this clone: The read ends 3 residues shy of where the CDR3 ends; the end is completed using the germline J gene. V gene TRBV6-2 or TRBV6-3 combines with J gene TRBJ2-1; 12 bases are a match to TRBD2. Per the germline V gene, CDR1 is MNHEY and CDR2 is SVGEGT. Trimming cost V 5 bases and J 8 bases; bases outside gene matches: 7. The CDR3 extends over 15 amino acids. The part of the CDR3 DNA that was read is TGTGCCAGCAGTAACCTAGCGGGAGGGCCATATGAG. Protein sequence: CASSNLAGGPYE. The CDR3, in full, reads CASSNLAGGPYEQFF.

This clone showed up just a few times. The read ends 3 residues shy of where the CDR3 ends; the end is completed using the germline J gene. The rearrangement links TRBV19 to TRBJ1-1, with TRBD1 matching 9 bases. The germline V gene encodes CDR1 LNHDA and CDR2 SQIVND (reference sequence). With V trimmed by 5 bases and J by 5 bases, 3 bases remained unmatched. The CDR3 length is 13 residues. CDR3 DNA (partial): TGTGCCAGTAGTTCCGGGACAGGGACTGAA. Translation gives CASSSGTGTE. In full, the CDR3 is CASSSGTGTEAFF.